In this sample, the clone carrying this TCR beta chain turned up a few times. Antigen unknown. The germline CDR1 and CDR2 sequences are GTSNPN and SVGIG (reference sequence). The V gene end was trimmed by 2 bases and the J gene end by 1 base; junction bases not matched to a gene: 4. The CDR3 is 15 amino acids. The data derive from a study of beta chain features in type 1 diabetes. Every bit of the isolated RNA underwent reverse transcription, so sequencing read expressed TCRB transcripts. Naive, central memory and regulatory T cell samples came to a mean of roughly 3.6 million reads. The table came from immunoSEQ multiplex PCR; TCRdb's copy has only in-frame clones and leaves some out. This table holds hundreds of thousands of clones, about a sixth found once. Study results and caveats: VDJ junctions from type 1 diabetes patients carried fewer insertions and larger deletions. For Type 1 diabetes patients, all four CD4+ subsets carried TCRB CDR3s that were moderately but significantly shorter.

Sequencing was carried out using naive CD4+ T cells from blood. This receptor was identified in a man aged 18 to 35 in good health. The chain employs TRBV30 and TRBJ1-5; the match to TRBD1 covers 8 bases. For the CDR3, the DNA is TGTGCCTGGAGTCAGGGGGCGTACAGCAATCAGCCCCAGCATTTT. The encoded protein is CAWSQGAYSNQPQHF.